Detailed here is one T cell receptor beta chain. It has no known antigen specificity. No much larger clone exists at a distance of one base, and base qualities are not known. CDR1 and CDR2 are drawn from the germline V gene (reference sequence): DFQATT, SNEGSKA. The CDR3, from cysteine to phenylalanine, totals 12 residues. The kept DNA is CDR3 alone, 36 bases in frame from the first base. V and J lose 0 bases and 7 bases, and a span of 9 bases separates them. The sample originates from a study of CD8 T cells in ankylosing spondylitis (dated by TCRdb to about 2017). General notes on the study: To find TCR variants linked to disease, the study profiled T cell receptor beta repertoires in ankylosing spondylitis patients and healthy donors. In total, the full study cohort was made up of about 99 healthy donors and 25 ankylosing spondylitis patients. Peripheral blood was sampled, and synovial fluid was additionally collected from ankylosing spondylitis patients.

Sequencing relied on an Illumina HiSeq 2500. TCR beta libraries were prepared by quantitative 5'-RACE with molecular barcodes. Per the original workflow: To identify disease-linked TCR variants, a new computational method was used, one built on a probabilistic model of VDJ rearrangement. The public reads were reanalyzed by TCRdb: fastp trimming at Q25, MiXCR alignment, in-frame beta chains only. Rows matching on CDR3 protein sequence are summarized as one entry with the most common DNA and genes. Here the V and J calls rest on TCRdb's processing, not on the authors' analysis. This sample lists some 840,000 distinct CDR3 sequences; roughly 12% were detected once. Jointly, the top ten make up around 0.51% of the sample. What the research found in general, with its limitations: A TCR beta motif of several highly homologous amino acid variants appeared characteristic of blood from ankylosing spondylitis patients. Significant enrichment of the disease-linked clones was reported in matched synovial fluid samples from ankylosing spondylitis patients. Some motif variants had previously been reported in the synovial fluid and blood of reactive arthritis patients, which suggests shared mechanisms of disease initiation. In peripheral blood, the disease-linked clones were found at relatively low frequencies and had a CD8+ phenotype.

The sequence came from a male donor with ankylosing spondylitis. The sample taken for sequencing was blood, either unsorted or a sorted T cell fraction (not recorded which). This chain is built from TRBV20-1 and TRBJ1-2, with the D gene not clear enough to name. The bases read TGCAGTGCTAGAGATCTATGGTCTGGCTACACCTTC. Translation gives CSARDLWSGYTF.